This T cell receptor beta chain was identified during a study of blood T cell repertoires in COVID-19 (dated by TCRdb to between 2020 and 2021). A note on the overall study: Samples from collaborators originated in the United States, Italy and Spain and spanned both the acute and convalescent phases of COVID-19. The repertoires were made available in a free public database intended to serve as a resource for research on the immune response to SARS-CoV-2. A de-identified subject ID, COVID-19 status, age in years and sex were almost always included in the sample metadata. Subjects who had been exposed to COVID-19, were actively infected with it, or had recovered from it provided the deeply sampled blood TCRbeta repertoires that made up the dataset. HLA class I and class II types, where available, came from metadata supplied by the sample provider rather than from assay-based typing. The material from the prospective study consisted of cDNA or gDNA derived from T cells, B-cell-depleted T cells, or PBMCs. Samples were obtained from the ongoing ImmuneRACE study (first 160 participants) and from 1,254 subjects provided by 6 global collaborators. The investigation overall reported the following: The amount of clinical and demographic metadata varied by source and participant and was provided uncurated.

TCRbeta CDR3 regions were amplified from genomic DNA by means of the immunoSEQ Assay, a bias-controlled multiplex PCR. In the source study's methods: Nucleated cell counts per sample were estimated from amplification of reference gene primers within the assay. To quantify the absolute abundance of each unique TCRbeta CDR3 rearrangement, sequence reads were collapsed and filtered. Productive Simpson clonality was computed per sample as the square root of Simpson's diversity index over productive rearrangements. Here the immuneACCESS table is served through TCRdb, limited to in-frame sequences with V and J called. Missing clones are a known gap in these copies; in checked studies unresolved V genes cover under half, and the rest lacks a known reason. The D gene and trimming were derived from the DNA, and the V and J assignments and clone size from that table. The sample table shows tens of thousands of clones, and around 90% are seen once. In total, the top ten clones hold roughly 5.9% of the sample.

Via the germline V gene, CDR1 is SNHLY and CDR2 FYNNEI. From V the trimming removes 8 bases and from J it removes 7 bases, while the gene matches leave 3 bases of the junction unaccounted for. Including cysteine and phenylalanine, the CDR3 has 13 amino acids. Only CDR3 DNA is held: 39 bases, read in frame from base 1. A note on this clone: The specificity of this receptor is unknown. No base quality values were provided; no much bigger clone lies one nucleotide off.

Whole blood was collected in K2EDTA tubes by collaborating institutions according to the institutions' own protocols. For TCRbeta analysis, collaborators shipped samples as frozen whole blood, isolated PBMCs, or DNA extracted from either of those sample types. This sequence uses TRBV2 and TRBJ2-1; 12 nucleotides in the junction match TRBD2. This receptor was obtained from a man over 45 with active COVID-19. The sample was peripheral blood. CDR3 loop: CASFLAGGNEQFF. The sequence in DNA is TGTGCCAGCTTCCTAGCGGGGGGGAATGAGCAGTTCTTC.